This is a list of T cell receptor beta chains from one sample in a study of graft-versus-host responses after intestinal transplantation. Generated by immunoSEQ multiplex PCR, the TCRdb table keeps only in-frame clones and is missing some. Here the sample spans some 110,000 clones, about nine tenths being singletons. No antigen has been identified for these receptors. Material: unstimulated CD4+ T cells sorted from spleen or lymph node cells, obtained before intestinal transplant. These receptors all come from a human donor who received an intestinal transplant. CDR3s include the opening cysteine and the closing phenylalanine or tryptophan. A D gene is named only where the DNA matches it firmly. Size tells how often a clone was seen (once, few, many) or the class of an expanded clone, and some rows leave it out.

j_gene,d_gene,v_gene,abundance,len,CDR3nt,CDR3aa
TRBJ1-5,NA,TRBV30,NA,13,TGTGCCTGGAAGGGGGATAGCAATCAGCCCCAGCATTTT,CAWKGDSNQPQHF
TRBJ2-2,NA,TRBV28,NA,17,TGTGCCAGCAGTCCAAGCTTTGTGGGGGCCCGCACCGGGGAGCTGTTTTTT,CASSPSFVGARTGELFF
TRBJ2-6,NA,TRBV28,NA,15,TGTGCCAGCAGCTCTCAGGGCTCTGGGGCCAACGTCCTGACTTTC,CASSSQGSGANVLTF
TRBJ1-1,NA,TRBV6-5,few,14,TGTGCCAGCAGTTACCAAGGGGGAGGGACTGAAGCTTTCTTT,CASSYQGGGTEAFF
TRBJ1-6,NA,TRBV7-9,NA,16,TGTGCCAGCAGCTTAGTAGGGGCTGAGTATAATTCACCCCTCCACTTT,CASSLVGAEYNSPLHF
TRBJ1-5,NA,TRBV5-1,NA,14,TGCGCCAGCAGCTTGGGACAGGTAAATCAGCCCCAGCATTTT,CASSLGQVNQPQHF
TRBJ2-7,NA,TRBV28,NA,14,TGTGCCAGCAGTTTTGTTACAGGAAGCTACGAGCAGTACTTC,CASSFVTGSYEQYF
TRBJ1-2,NA,TRBV30,NA,13,TGTGCCTGGAACCTAGGGGCGGCGTACGGCTACACCTTC,CAWNLGAAYGYTF
TRBJ1-1,NA,TRBV23-1,NA,11,TGCGCCGGAGGGGAGAACACTGAAGCTTTCTTT,CAGGENTEAFF
TRBJ2-2,NA,TRBV18,NA,12,TGTGCCAGCTCACTCGAGCCTGGGGAGCTGTTTTTT,CASSLEPGELFF
TRBJ2-1,TRBD2,TRBV6-5,NA,15,TGTGCCAGCGGTTACGGGACTAGCGGGACCTATGAGCAGTTCTTC,CASGYGTSGTYEQFF
TRBJ2-7,TRBD2,TRBV10-3,once,15,TGTGCCATCAGTGTGGCAGCGGGGGACCTGGGAGAGCAGTACTTC,CAISVAAGDLGEQYF
TRBJ1-5,NA,TRBV28,NA,15,TGTGCCAGCAGTACAGGGAAACGGAGCAATCAGCCCCAGCATTTT,CASSTGKRSNQPQHF
TRBJ2-1,NA,TRBV30,NA,14,TGTGCCTGGAGTCCCTCTGGCAGGCGTAATGAGCAGTTCTTC,CAWSPSGRRNEQFF
TRBJ2-7,NA,TRBV28,NA,12,TGTGCCAGCAGTCTCAGGGATAGGGAGCAGTACTTC,CASSLRDREQYF
TRBJ2-7,TRBD1,TRBV29-1,NA,15,TGCAGCGTTACCGCGACTTCGACAGGGGTCAACGAGCAGTACTTC,CSVTATSTGVNEQYF
TRBJ2-2,TRBD1,TRBV5-1,NA,15,TGCGCCAGCAGCTTCCGACAGGGAGACACCGGGGAGCTGTTTTTT,CASSFRQGDTGELFF
TRBJ2-7,TRBD2,TRBV4-2,NA,15,TGTGCCAGCAGCCGGTGGGGACTAGCGCAGGGCGAGCAGTACTTC,CASSRWGLAQGEQYF
TRBJ2-2,NA,TRBV5-1,NA,16,TGCGCCAGCAGCCTGGAGACTACCCCGTACACCGGGGAGCTGTTTTTT,CASSLETTPYTGELFF
TRBJ1-4,NA,TRBV5-1,NA,12,TGCGCCAGCAGCTTAACGGGACTACATCTGTTTTTT,CASSLTGLHLFF
TRBJ1-1,NA,TRBV19,NA,15,TGTGCCAGTAGTACCCTCGGGCAGGGTCGGACTGAAGCTTTCTTT,CASSTLGQGRTEAFF
TRBJ2-5,NA,TRBV6-1,NA,16,TGTGCCAGCAGTGAAGAACGGAGGGGCAGGTCGGAGACCCAGTACTTC,CASSEERRGRSETQYF
TRBJ1-1,NA,TRBV5-5,NA,16,TGTGCCAGCAGCTTGGGCCGCCACGGTATGAACACTGAAGCTTTCTTT,CASSLGRHGMNTEAFF
TRBJ2-2,TRBD2,TRBV30,NA,17,TGTGCCTGGAAGCCGACTAGCGGGAGGGCCTATACCGGGGAGCTGTTTTTT,CAWKPTSGRAYTGELFF
TRBJ1-3,NA,TRBV29-1,NA,15,TGCAGCGTTTCAAGGGACACCATCTCTGGAAACACCATATATTTT,CSVSRDTISGNTIYF
TRBJ2-4,NA,TRBV28,NA,13,TGTGCCAGCAGTTACAGGGTCAAAAACATTCAGTACTTC,CASSYRVKNIQYF
TRBJ1-2,NA,TRBV6-5,NA,16,TGTGCCAGCAGTTACTCGTGGGCAGAGAGTAACTATGGCTACACCTTC,CASSYSWAESNYGYTF
TRBJ1-3,TRBD1,TRBV5-4,NA,18,TGTGCCAGCAGCCCCGGACAGGACGTCAGAAGTTCTGGAAACACCATATATTTT,CASSPGQDVRSSGNTIYF
TRBJ1-5,NA,TRBV28,NA,17,TGTGCCAGCAGTTTTTTGGGGCCTGGGGGCGACAATCAGCCCCAGCATTTT,CASSFLGPGGDNQPQHF
TRBJ1-4,TRBD1,TRBV18,NA,14,TGTGCCAGCTCGCATGGACAGGGGAATGAAAAACTGTTTTTT,CASSHGQGNEKLFF
TRBJ2-7,TRBD2,TRBV30,NA,13,TGTGCCTGGGCCCGGGAGGGGGACTACGAGCAGTACTTC,CAWAREGDYEQYF
TRBJ2-1,TRBD2,TRBV18,once,18,TGTGCCAGCTCACTCTCACATCTTGGCGGGGGGGCCAACAATGAGCAGTTCTTC,CASSLSHLGGGANNEQFF
TRBJ1-5,NA,TRBV9,NA,15,TGTGCCAGCAGCGTAGGGTCAGGAGGTAATCAGCCCCAGCATTTT,CASSVGSGGNQPQHF
TRBJ2-1,TRBD2,TRBV27,NA,15,TGTGCCAGCAGTTTTCGACTAGCGGGGGGGCATGAGCAGTTCTTC,CASSFRLAGGHEQFF
TRBJ1-5,TRBD1,TRBV4-3,NA,15,TGCGCCAGCAGCCAAGGGACAGGAATTAATCAGCCCCAGCATTTT,CASSQGTGINQPQHF
TRBJ2-1,TRBD1,TRBV18,NA,19,TGTGCCAGCTCACCAAGGGGCGGAAGGGACAGGGGCTTTTACAATGAGCAGTTCTTC,CASSPRGGRDRGFYNEQFF
TRBJ2-1,TRBD2,TRBV4-1,NA,17,TGCGCCAGCAGCCAAGGGACTAGCGGGGGTTACTACAATGAGCAGTTCTTC,CASSQGTSGGYYNEQFF
TRBJ1-3,NA,TRBV4-3,few,15,TGCGCCAGCAGACCCGGCGCGGGTACCGGAAACACCATATATTTT,CASRPGAGTGNTIYF
TRBJ2-1,TRBD2,TRBV27,once,15,TGTGCCAGCAGTTTAAGGGACTACGTCCTGCATGAGCAGTTCTTC,CASSLRDYVLHEQFF
TRBJ2-1,NA,TRBV25-1,NA,13,TGTGCCAGCAGTGAATCCCCTAACAATGAGCAGTTCTTC,CASSESPNNEQFF
TRBJ1-5,NA,TRBV5-6,NA,13,TGTGCCAGCAGCGCGGGAGAGAATCAGCCCCAGCATTTT,CASSAGENQPQHF
TRBJ1-4,NA,TRBV6-1,NA,15,TGTGCCAGCAGGACGGGAGCCGTGCTTAACGAAAAACTGTTTTTT,CASRTGAVLNEKLFF
TRBJ1-4,TRBD1,TRBV7-9,NA,14,TGTGCCAGCAGCTGGGGACAGGGTGATGAAAAACTGTTTTTT,CASSWGQGDEKLFF
TRBJ1-1,NA,TRBV5-4,NA,16,TGTGCCAGCAGCTTGCTTGGCCTCCCGGGTCACACTGAAGCTTTCTTT,CASSLLGLPGHTEAFF
TRBJ1-2,NA,TRBV27,NA,16,TGTGCCAGCGCGTGGAGGCGGCACCCTACTAACTATGGCTACACCTTC,CASAWRRHPTNYGYTF
TRBJ1-1,TRBD1,TRBV5-1,NA,15,TGCGCCAGCAGCTCAGGGACAGGGGCGAGCACTGAAGCTTTCTTT,CASSSGTGASTEAFF
TRBJ2-5,NA,TRBV28,once,16,TGTGCCAGCAGACACCTAGGACGGGGGTACCAAGAGACCCAGTACTTC,CASRHLGRGYQETQYF
TRBJ1-5,TRBD1,TRBV29-1,NA,15,TGCAGCGTTGCGACTTCCGGGACAGGTTATCAGCCCCAGCATTTT,CSVATSGTGYQPQHF
TRBJ1-1,TRBD1,TRBV10-3,NA,15,TGTGCCATCAGTGAGTCAGGGACAGGGGCCACTGAAGCTTTCTTT,CAISESGTGATEAFF
TRBJ1-5,NA,TRBV2,NA,16,TGTGCCAGCAGTGAGGGAGCAGGGGCCATCAATCAGCCCCAGCATTTT,CASSEGAGAINQPQHF